This TCR beta chain derives from a study of shared clonotypes between healthy human individuals. The CDR3 has 16 amino acids. The J segment lost 6 bases and the V segment lost 5 bases, leaving 14 bases of the junction unmatched. CDR1 is SGHAT and CDR2 is FQNNGV in the germline V gene. CD4+ cells underwent separation, giving CD45RA+ naive and CD45RA-negative memory subsets. The assay was immunoSEQ multiplex PCR, and TCRdb's table has in-frame clones only and misses some. The sample lists a few million clones; more than 90% were seen once. The rearrangement joins TRBV11-2 to TRBJ2-3; TRBD2 matches 7 bases. The sequenced sample consisted of naive CD4+ T cells sorted from blood. Subset: CD45RA+ positively selected. The sequence came from a man aged 18 to 29 in good health. CDR3 DNA: TGTGCCAGCAGCCGCCCGGGACTAAAACGTGAGGATACGCAGTATTTT. It yields the protein CASSRPGLKREDTQYF.